The 25 T cell receptor beta chains presented below share a single source sample, sequenced in a study of T-cell reconstitution after alpha-beta-depleted transplantation in children. A library of TCRbeta sequences, prepared with unique molecular identifiers, was generated. MiXCR was run by TCRdb on the PCR reads, yielding one entry per CDR3 protein. The table lists 500,000 or so distinct CDR3 sequences, around a third of them singletons. Here the sequenced sample was PBMCs from the stem cell graft donor, taken from the stem cell graft. These receptor sequences come from a human donor who donated a stem cell graft to a child with aplastic anemia.

The CDR3 DNA reads as TGCAGTGCTAGAGATCTCAGGGAACGGGAGACCCAGTACTTC. The encoded protein is CSARDLRERETQYF. The chain joins TRBV20-1 to TRBJ2-5; a weak D match, TRBD1 (5 bases). Germline loops: CDR1 DFQATT, CDR2 SNEGSKA (reference sequence). V lost 0 bases and J 5 bases, leaving 13 bases between the germline ends. The CDR3 covers 14 residues.

This clonotype came up a few times. V gene TRBV5-1 combines with J gene TRBJ1-2; D uncertain. The CDR3 runs to 13 residues. Germline assignment: CDR1 SGHRS and CDR2 YFSETQ. The germline V and J ends were trimmed by 4 bases and 5 bases, with 12 bases remaining between them. The DNA for the CDR3 is TGCGCCAGCAGCATCGCTGGGGAGTATGGCTACACCTTC. Its translation is CASSIAGEYGYTF.

The rearrangement joins TRBV9 to TRBJ1-6; no clear D. The germline V and J ends were trimmed by 4 bases and 3 bases, with 17 bases remaining between them. The CDR3 loop spans 17 amino acids. Per germline, CDR1 SGDLS and CDR2 YYNGEE. The CDR3 DNA is TGTGCCAGCAGCCTCACGGACGGAACCCACTATAATTCACCCCTCCACTTT. It yields the protein CASSLTDGTHYNSPLHF.

This clonotype was picked up a small number of times. The CDR3 reads CASSFSVSSRNEQFF. The CDR3 region has the DNA TGCGCCAGCAGCTTTTCGGTATCCAGCAGGAATGAGCAGTTCTTC. The chain couples TRBV5-1 to TRBJ2-1; D not resolved. Germline CDR1 and CDR2: SGHRS and YFSETQ. Trimming took 2 bases from V and 7 from J, leaving 16 bases between them. The CDR3 runs to 15 residues.

The chain uses TRBV11-3 and TRBJ2-5; D is uncertain. Deletions cut 0 bases from V and 5 bases from J, with 16 bases between. Germline V gene lookup returns CDR1 SGHNT and CDR2 YENEEA. The CDR3 sequence is 16 residues long. As DNA, the CDR3 is TGTGCCAGCAGCTTAGATCACGATAGAGGTCGGGAGACCCAGTACTTC. Its translation: CASSLDHDRGRETQYF.

V gene TRBV18 combines with J gene TRBJ2-5; TRBD2 matches 11 bases. The V gene end was trimmed by 1 base and the J gene end by 3 bases; junction bases not matched to a gene: 1. This CDR3 region has 15 residues. The germline V gene has CDR1 KGHSH and CDR2 LQKENI. The CDR3 sequence: CASSPRSGREETQYF. Written as DNA, the CDR3 is TGTGCCAGCTCACCACGTAGCGGGAGGGAAGAGACCCAGTACTTC.

The chain links TRBV4-3 to TRBJ2-3; 11 bases line up with TRBD2. The germline V gene encodes CDR1 LGHNA and CDR2 YSLEER. The CDR3 consists of 17 residues. The junction had 7 bases not matched to a gene; V was cut back by 0 bases and J by 5 bases. CDR3 nucleotide sequence: TGCGCCAGCAGCCAAGAGCCCCCTAGCGGGAGGTTAGATACGCAGTATTTT. This codes for CASSQEPPSGRLDTQYF.

A few counts support this clonotype. The chain couples TRBV12-3 or TRBV12-4 to TRBJ2-5; no definite D call. CDR3 length: 15 amino acids. V was trimmed by 8 bases and J by 6 bases, leaving 22 bases between them. The CDR3 nucleotides are TGTGCCAGCGGGAAAACGGGTGAAACCAGAAAGACCCAGTACTTC. Amino acid sequence: CASGKTGETRKTQYF.

The sample holds a few counts of this clonotype. V gene TRBV5-4 combines with J gene TRBJ1-2; D uncertain. Trimming shortened V by 6 bases and J by 2 bases, and 17 bases separated the two germline ends. This CDR3 contains 15 residues. CDR1 is SGHNT and CDR2 is YYREEE in the germline V gene (reference sequence). The CDR3 DNA reads TGTGCCAGCACCCTTGGGGTCAATACAAACTATGGCTACACCTTC. Translated: CASTLGVNTNYGYTF.

This clonotype was detected only a few times. V gene TRBV7-6 combines with J gene TRBJ2-1, with 14 bases fitting TRBD2. With V trimmed by 8 bases and J by 10 bases, 13 bases remained unmatched. CDR1 is SGHVS, CDR2 FNYEAQ, per germline. There are 16 residues in the CDR3. CDR3: CASSTSGLAGVGEQFF. In DNA form, the CDR3 reads TGTGCCAGCTCAACATCGGGACTAGCGGGAGTAGGAGAGCAGTTCTTC.

The V gene is TRBV30, the J gene TRBJ2-1; 11 nucleotides match TRBD2. V gave up 8 bases and J gave up 8 bases; unmatched junction bases: 11. The CDR3 consists of 14 residues. In germline, CDR1 is GTSNPN, CDR2 SVGIG (reference sequence). The CDR3 region has the DNA TGTGCCCTCGCATTAGCGGGAGGGCCTTATGAGCAGTTCTTC. This gives the protein CALALAGGPYEQFF.

This clonotype appeared a single time. CDR3 coding DNA: TGTGCCAGCAGCCAAGATTTTAAACCAGCGGGAGCGACAGATACGCAGTATTTT. Its protein product is CASSQDFKPAGATDTQYF. The chain joins TRBV3-1 to TRBJ2-3; 8 bases are a match to TRBD2. Germline V gene data show CDR1 as LGHDT and CDR2 as YNNKEL (reference sequence). This CDR3 spans 18 amino acids. The junction had 11 bases not matched to a gene; V was cut back by 0 bases and J by 3 bases.

CDR3 sequence reads: CASSYADRESGYTF. The CDR3 DNA reads TGTGCCAGCAGTTACGCGGACAGAGAGTCAGGCTACACCTTC. The genes are TRBV6-5 and TRBJ1-2; tentatively, D is TRBD1 (6 bases). The CDR3 runs 14 residues. V lost 2 bases to trimming and J lost 8 bases, with 15 bases between them. Per the germline V gene, CDR1 is MNHEY and CDR2 is SVGAGI.

This rearrangement joins TRBV29-1 to TRBJ2-1; no clear D gene. The CDR3 spans 11 residues. V lost 7 bases to trimming and J lost 7 bases, with 11 bases between them. Germline V gene sequence: CDR1 SQVTM, CDR2 ANQGSEA. In DNA, the CDR3 is TGCAGCGGACTCGTAGGGAATGAGCAGTTCTTC. It is translated as CSGLVGNEQFF.

The gene calls are TRBV12-3 or TRBV12-4 and TRBJ1-5, with 10 nucleotides matching TRBD1. This CDR3 spans 15 amino acids. V was clipped by 6 bases and J by 6 bases; unmatched bases: 8. CDR3 bases: TGTGCCAGCAGCCGACAGGGGGCGCGAAGTCAGCCCCAGCATTTT. Residues: CASSRQGARSQPQHF.

The table lists this clonotype with many counts. The genes are TRBV14 and TRBJ2-7; no clear D gene. The CDR3 consists of 12 residues. Germline V gene data show CDR1 as SGHDN and CDR2 as FVKESK. The V end was cut by 1 base, the J end by 4 bases, with 5 bases between. CDR3 DNA sequence: TGTGCCAGCAGCCAAGGACCATACGAGCAGTACGTC. Protein: CASSQGPYEQYV.

This chain joins TRBV12-3 or TRBV12-4 and TRBJ2-1; 10 nucleotides agree with TRBD1. The J segment lost 7 bases and the V segment lost 7 bases, leaving 10 bases of the junction unmatched. The length of the CDR3 is 15 residues. The CDR3 here is CASTIRDRGDNEQFF. In DNA form, the CDR3 reads TGTGCCAGCACTATTCGGGACAGGGGCGATAATGAGCAGTTCTTC.

The chain's CDR3 is CASSSRPGPSSGANVLTF. CDR3 nucleotides: TGTGCCAGCAGCTCGAGGCCCGGGCCAAGCTCTGGGGCCAACGTCCTGACTTTC. The V gene is TRBV11-2, the J gene TRBJ2-6; D ambiguous. CDR3 length: 18 residues. Germline CDR1 SGHAT, CDR2 FQNNGV. The V end lost 4 bases, the J end lost 0 bases, and 16 bases lay between the germline ends.

The V gene is TRBV6-1, the J gene TRBJ2-7; a possible D gene is TRBD1 (6 bases). Trimming left V 6 bases short and J 6 bases short, with 15 bases between. CDR1 is MNHNS and CDR2 is SASEGT in the germline V gene. The CDR3 has 13 amino acids. The CDR3 protein is CASSRTGTGEQYV. In nucleotides, the CDR3 is TGTGCCAGCAGCCGAACAGGGACCGGCGAGCAGTACGTC.

About this clonotype: One end of the junction varies from germline; a read error may be responsible. The rearrangement uses TRBV30 and TRBJ1-1; no reliable D call. Germline V CDR1 and CDR2: GTSNPN, SVGIG (reference sequence). The CDR3 runs 11 residues. CDR3 bases: TGTGCCTGGGGTGTGAACACTGAAGCTTTCTTT. Translated, it gives CAWGVNTEAFF.

The chain employs TRBV6-2 or TRBV6-3 and TRBJ1-5; no clear D. Germline-derived CDR1 and CDR2 are MNHEY and SVGEGT. CDR3 length equals 15 residues. Trimming left V 4 bases short and J 0 bases short, with 10 bases between. The CDR3 sequence is CASSLPGNSNQPQHF. The CDR3 nucleotides are TGTGCCAGCAGTTTGCCTGGCAATAGCAATCAGCCCCAGCATTTT.

V gene TRBV11-1 combines with J gene TRBJ2-3; 9 bases fit TRBD2. The trim removed 5 bases at V and 4 bases at J, leaving 10 bases unmatched. The CDR3 runs 16 residues. Per germline, CDR1 SGHAT and CDR2 FQDESV (reference sequence). As DNA, the CDR3 is TGTGCCAGCAGCCCCCACGCGGGAGGGCCGTCAGATACGCAGTATTTT. It yields the protein CASSPHAGGPSDTQYF. The complete variable domain, with remaining parts taken from reference TRBV11-1 and TRBJ2-3, reads EAEVAQSPRYKITEKSQAVAFWCDPISGHATLYWYRQILGQGPELLVQFQDESVVDDSQLPKDRFSAERLKGVDSTLKIQPAELGDSAMYLCASSPHAGGPSDTQYFGPGTRLTVL.

The rearrangement links TRBV15 to TRBJ2-1, with 14 bases lining up with TRBD2. This CDR3 comprises 19 residues. Germline V gene data show CDR1 as LNHNV and CDR2 as YYDKDF (reference sequence). V lost 3 bases to trimming and J lost 0 bases; unmatched junction nucleotides: 7. Here the CDR3 reads CATSSYDGTSGSSYNEQFF. The CDR3 bases are TGTGCCACCAGCAGCTATGATGGGACTAGCGGGAGCTCCTACAATGAGCAGTTCTTC. Combining the CDR3 with reference TRBV15 and TRBJ2-1 gives the whole variable domain DAMVIQNPRYQVTQFGKPVTLSCSQTLNHNVMYWYQQKSSQAPKLLFHYYDKDFNNEADTPDNFQSRRPNTSFCFLDIRSPGLGDTAMYLCATSSYDGTSGSSYNEQFFGPGTRLTVL.

On this clonotype: Sequence at one end of the junction differs from germline and may be a read error. The chain has TRBV11-2 and TRBJ1-2; 8 nucleotides agree with TRBD1. Germline V gives CDR1 SGHAT, CDR2 FQNNGV. This CDR3 has 17 amino acids. This CDR3 is CASSVDRGRFFNYGYTF. For the CDR3, the DNA is TGTGCCAGCAGCGTAGACAGGGGCCGCTTCTTTAACTATGGCTACACCTTC.

The rearrangement uses TRBV20-1 and TRBJ1-1; 7 bases are shared with TRBD1. The CDR3 has 13 amino acids. Germline V gene data show CDR1 as DFQATT and CDR2 as SNEGSKA (reference sequence). J gave up 1 base and V 6 bases, and 5 bases lay outside the gene matches. CDR3 DNA sequence: TGCAGTGCACTTCGACAGGGGAACACTGAAGCTTTCTTT. Translating gives CSALRQGNTEAFF.